The present entry profiles one TCR beta chain with its context. Assay: immunoSEQ multiplex PCR; the TCRdb copy retains only in-frame clones and omits some. The data show approximately 30,000 clones, about 90% seen once. This sample is part of a study of blood T cell repertoires in COVID-19. Study-wide background: PBMCs, B-cell-depleted T cells, or T cells were the source of the cDNA or gDNA that made up the material.

J was trimmed by 2 bases and V by 4 bases; bases with no gene match: 10. Germline V CDR1 and CDR2: SGHDT, YYEEEE. This CDR3 region has 17 residues. This chain links TRBV5-6 with TRBJ2-3, with 10 positions matching TRBD2. The TCR was taken from a human donor in a cohort sampled during active COVID-19. Sequencing was performed on peripheral blood. The CDR3 is CASSPLAGGLITDTQYF. In nucleotides, the CDR3 is TGTGCCAGCAGCCCCTTAGCGGGGGGTCTAATCACAGATACGCAGTATTTT.